This T cell receptor (beta chain) was captured by sequencing in a study of blood T cells in healthy people across ages (dated by TCRdb to about 2015). General notes on the study: Template switching captured roughly one uniquely barcoded TCR beta cDNA molecule per two T cells in model experiments. The donors were divided into four age groups: young (average around 15 years), middle-aged (about 40), aged (under 70) and long-lived (more than 75). The study analyzed two additional independent replicas of 1 million unique cDNA reads from the same blood draw for two donors, one aged 18 to 30 and one aged 80 or older. To track age-related changes in TCR beta repertoire diversity, the study relied on deep sequencing normalized with unique cDNA molecular identifiers.

Library generation was performed with 5' RACE. TCRdb names Illumina HiSeq 2500 as the instrument used. A second PCR of about 6 to 11 cycles was performed with a sample-barcoded 5' primer and a J-beta primer mix. A template-switch 5' adaptor carrying 12 random nucleotides introduced a unique molecular identifier onto each TCR beta cDNA molecule. At least 2.5 million CDR3-containing paired-end reads were obtained from each sample. First-strand cDNA was synthesized from all RNA with the Mint cDNA synthesis kit, primed by a TRBC-specific oligonucleotide. After uracil-DNA glycosylase treatment, a first 18-cycle PCR used universal primers M1SS and BC2_uni_R on all cDNA. Turning to the authors' computational methods: Normalization of each sample was performed by random selection of 1 million high-quality reads, each carrying a distinct molecular identifier. Instead of being binned into consensus sequences, reads with shared molecular identifiers were discarded. CDR3 identification, clonotype clustering and error correction used MiTCR with a Q25 quality threshold and the strictest error-elimination algorithm. A nonparametric unseen species model with Euler transformation was used to estimate a lower bound on total TCR beta diversity. Using fastp trimming at Q25 and MiXCR clonotype assembly, TCRdb reanalyzed the public sequencing data and kept in-frame beta chains. Records with the same CDR3 protein are collapsed into one entry carrying the most frequent genes and DNA. The V and J calls were not made by the authors but by TCRdb's processing. Across this sample there are fewer than 800,000 distinct CDR3 sequences, with 20% to 30% seen only once. Roughly a tenth of the sample belongs to the ten largest clones.

Concerning this clonotype: The antigen it binds to is not known. The input lacks base qualities; no much larger clone sits a single base away.

Based on the germline V gene, the CDR1 and CDR2 sequences are MGHRA and YSYEKL. The junction shows trimming of 1 base on V and 4 bases on J, and the gene matches do not reach 9 bases of it. Taken from cysteine to phenylalanine, the CDR3 has 18 residues. The DNA shown is the 54-base CDR3, in frame from base 1. The donors were 40 or so Caucasian individuals from Russia, aged roughly 6 to 100 years, who were systemically healthy. Ten milliliters of peripheral blood were drawn from each donor into EDTA-treated Vacutainer tubes. Ficoll-Paque density-gradient centrifugation was used to isolate PBMCs, with at least 6.5 million per sample. Total RNA, at least 6 micrograms per sample, was extracted from PBMCs with Trizol reagent. For every donor, flow cytometry on a PBMC aliquot measured the percentage of naive CD45RAhigh/CD27high T cells. The paper as a whole reports these results and caveats: There was a strong correlation between observed TCR beta diversity and the percentage of naive T cells measured by flow cytometry. Estimates of total diversity from one million sequenced T cells were regarded as lower bounds and underestimates. Compared with the aged group, more naive CD4+ T cells, fewer expanded clones and increased TCR diversity were shown by the long-lived group, suggesting age selection. Observed TCR beta diversity per million T cells fell roughly linearly with age, and a significant reduction was already apparent by age around 40. Donor CMV infection status was unknown, potentially confounding age-related changes in expanded clonotypes. Since profiling was done on bulk unsorted PBMCs, naive and antigen-experienced compartments could not be conclusively compared.

The data were also submitted as part of a second study, on T cells of mothers and their children. The second publication reports: Donors were nine systemically healthy Caucasian individuals: three mothers and their six children. cDNA synthesis used all of the extracted RNA, with 1.5 ug of RNA in each 15 ul reaction. In the second PCR, the M1S primer introduced both the sample barcodes and 2-4 random nucleotides. More than 8.5 million TCR beta CDR3 reads were obtained from each mother, and approximately 3 million reads were obtained from each child. TCR recombination output is similarly shaped by thymic selection in related and unrelated pairs, with a minor effect exerted by inherited differences. Normalized repertoire overlap in related mother-child pairs was always slightly higher than in unrelated mother-child pairs, but the difference was never significant. No persistent microchimeric T cell clones were found, with a detection sensitivity of 75 to 100 clones per million clonotypes. In the study, deep NGS was used to compare the TCR beta repertoires of mothers and children, and features distinguishing related mother-child pairs from unrelated individuals were sought. On average, the children were around 11 +/- 4 years old, while the mothers were around 40 +/- 4 years old. Libraries were sequenced on Illumina HiSeq 2000 with 100+100 nt paired-end reads after adapter ligation with NEBNext reagents. Mother and child libraries were prepared a month apart and sequenced in separate runs to prevent cross-contamination. Between roughly 500,000 and 2,100,000 distinct TCR beta clonotypes were identified per donor. Naive TCR beta clonotypes were estimated from low-frequency clonotypes matched to each donor's FACS-determined naive share, without sorting.

In this chain, TRBV4-1 is recombined with TRBJ2-1, and TRBD2 aligns with 11 junction nucleotides. Sequenced: blood. The TCR comes from a boy aged 5 to 17 in good health. The nucleotide sequence is given as TGCGCCAGCAGCCAAGTCCCGGGACTAGCGGATGATTACAATGAGCAGTTCTTC. It translates as CASSQVPGLADDYNEQFF.